This is a list of T cell receptor beta chains from one sample in a study of post-analysis software for immune sequencing data. TCRdb recomputed calls from the PCR reads with MiXCR, one row per CDR3 protein. The sample shows hundreds of thousands of distinct CDR3 sequences, around 50% of them seen only once. Source material: blood. All receptors derive from a girl aged 10 to 17 with multiple sclerosis. Each CDR3 is given with its conserved first and last residue.

V: TRBV29-1
CDR3: CSVEGQGHEQYF

V: TRBV5-6
CDR3: CASSLFRSNQPQHF

V: TRBV29-1
CDR3: CSVRAGGTTDTQYF

V: TRBV12-5
CDR3: CASGSLISGYTQYF

V: TRBV7-2
CDR3: CVSSLWGPPDEQYF

V: TRBV10-3
CDR3: CAIRILSETGRNEQFF

V: TRBV5-5
CDR3: CASSLVGGANGYTF

V: TRBV29-1
CDR3: CSVSYGLAGATYEQYF

V: TRBV25-1
CDR3: CASSLTRGPGLAGITDTQYF

V: TRBV20-1
CDR3: CSARGLGSQETQYF

V: TRBV7-2
CDR3: CASSPRQGGSPLHF

V: TRBV5-1
CDR3: CASSEGLAGGATDTQYF

V: TRBV6-1
CDR3: CASSTPGRNYEQYF

V: TRBV9
CDR3: CASSVGDATTGELFF

V: TRBV29-1
CDR3: CSVEVTDRGPDTQYF

V: TRBV9
CDR3: CASNGGNSYNEQFF

V: TRBV7-9
CDR3: CASSYLSGRSYEQYF

V: TRBV5-1
CDR3: CASSPGTSGRAYEQFF

V: TRBV5-1
CDR3: CASSPAPGQVYQPQHF

V: TRBV20-1
CDR3: CSARDLAGNYNEQFF

V: TRBV6-1
CDR3: CASRAAQGYEQYF

V: TRBV25-1
CDR3: CASAGIGGGEQFF

V: TRBV4-1
CDR3: CASSQVRWRRSASSYNEQFF

V: TRBV20-1
CDR3: CSANVLGGSNQPQHF

V: TRBV6-5
CDR3: CASTKGHLRPSYEQYF

V: TRBV9
CDR3: CASSVAPSGPRLYNEQFF

V: TRBV7-9
CDR3: CASSPPRLLTDTQYF

V: TRBV7-9
CDR3: CASSGTVNNEQFF

V: TRBV5-1
CDR3: CASSTLRTGDNNEQFF

V: TRBV12-3/TRBV12-4
CDR3: CASSPRGGYYGYTF

V: TRBV6-1
CDR3: CAGQGFPTNEKLFF

V: TRBV20-1
CDR3: CSALLPTDPYEQYF

V: TRBV4-1
CDR3: CASSQESGIYNEQFF

V: TRBV7-9
CDR3: CASTTGDYEQYF

V: TRBV7-6
CDR3: CASSSIGLPPNTIYF

V: TRBV5-1
CDR3: CASSQGRDRRSYEQYF

V: TRBV6-5
CDR3: CASSYSRQGPSPLHF

V: TRBV25-1
CDR3: CASSPGGPSYEQYF

V: TRBV7-6
CDR3: CASSSLDRLDTQYF

V: TRBV20-1
CDR3: CSARHSNQPQHF

V: TRBV5-1
CDR3: CASSLAHRGSSYEQYF

V: TRBV12-3/TRBV12-4
CDR3: CASSVSRGQGPIYGYTF

V: TRBV12-3/TRBV12-4
CDR3: CASSFRGLYNEQFF

V: TRBV20-1
CDR3: CSARPQAPYEQYF

V: TRBV14
CDR3: CASSQETVGGYTF

V: TRBV18
CDR3: CASSQSDSMRQYF

V: TRBV6-4
CDR3: CASRSLGNTEAFF

V: TRBV27
CDR3: CASSSPKTAADTQYF

V: TRBV12-3/TRBV12-4
CDR3: CASSLSVHDIRYGCTF

V: TRBV20-1
CDR3: CSAWTSGVRNEQFF

V: TRBV9
CDR3: CASSGGTGVSYEQYF

V: TRBV7-3
CDR3: CASSQQRGGGYTF

V: TRBV5-1
CDR3: CASSSVVDGYTF

V: TRBV29-1
CDR3: CSVGKQGANVRTF

V: TRBV15
CDR3: CATSREDSYGYTF

V: TRBV5-6
CDR3: CASSLGYGVAEQYF

V: TRBV20-1
CDR3: CSARDVTRPDTQYF

V: TRBV20-1
CDR3: CSASRQGTTDTQYF

V: TRBV6-2/TRBV6-3
CDR3: CASRNRGMEQYF